The T cell receptor (beta chain) under discussion was sequenced for a study of T-cell reconstitution after alpha-beta-depleted transplantation in children. J gave up 5 bases and V 5 bases, and 9 bases lay outside the gene matches. The CDR3 is 14 residues long. CDR1 is SQVTM and CDR2 is ANQGSEA in the germline V gene. Study conclusions and caveats: At the one-year point after transplant, T-cell counts and TCRbeta diversity were found to come mostly from T cells that had been newly produced. After transplant, high TCRbeta diversity at day 60 in some patients arose from surviving recipient T cells and thymic progenitors. The study reportedly traced alpha-beta T cells about two months after transplant to several hundred expanded graft clones.

In its sample, this clonotype was seen many times. No antigen is known for it. Molecular barcoding with unique molecular identifiers was used for the TCRbeta library. From the PCR reads, TCRdb called clonotypes with MiXCR, one entry per CDR3 protein. The profile shows hundreds of thousands of distinct CDR3 sequences, roughly 13% of them singletons. The receptor's source is a girl aged 2 to 10 with congenital amegakaryocytic thrombocytopenia, due to receive a stem cell transplant. This specimen was PBMCs, taken before TCRalphabeta/CD19-depleted stem cell transplant. V and J are TRBV29-1 and TRBJ2-7; 10 nucleotides match TRBD1. The CDR3 loop is CSVRAGGTGDEQYF. CDR3 DNA sequence: TGCAGCGTTCGAGCAGGGGGGACAGGGGACGAGCAGTACTTC.